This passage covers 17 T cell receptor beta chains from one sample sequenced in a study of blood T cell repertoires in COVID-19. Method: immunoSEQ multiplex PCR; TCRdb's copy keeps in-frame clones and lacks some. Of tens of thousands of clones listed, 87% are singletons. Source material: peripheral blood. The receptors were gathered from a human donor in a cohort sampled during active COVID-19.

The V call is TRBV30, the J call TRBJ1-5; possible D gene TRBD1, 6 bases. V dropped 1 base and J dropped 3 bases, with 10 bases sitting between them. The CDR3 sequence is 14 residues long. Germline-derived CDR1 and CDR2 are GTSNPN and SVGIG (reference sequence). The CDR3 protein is CAWSGRGHNQPQHF. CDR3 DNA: TGTGCCTGGAGTGGGCGGGGGCACAATCAGCCCCAGCATTTT. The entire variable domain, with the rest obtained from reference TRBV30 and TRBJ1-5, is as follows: SQTIHQWPATLVQPVGSPLSLECTVEGTSNPNLYWYRQAAGRGLQLLFYSVGIGQISSEVPQNLSASRPQDRQFILSSKKLLLSDSGFYLCAWSGRGHNQPQHFGDGTRLSIL.

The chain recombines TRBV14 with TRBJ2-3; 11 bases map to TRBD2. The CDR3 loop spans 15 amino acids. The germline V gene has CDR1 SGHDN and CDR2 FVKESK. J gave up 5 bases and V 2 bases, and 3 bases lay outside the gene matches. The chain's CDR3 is CASSQLGLAGDTQYF. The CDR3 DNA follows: TGTGCCAGCAGCCAACTAGGACTAGCGGGAGATACGCAGTATTTT.

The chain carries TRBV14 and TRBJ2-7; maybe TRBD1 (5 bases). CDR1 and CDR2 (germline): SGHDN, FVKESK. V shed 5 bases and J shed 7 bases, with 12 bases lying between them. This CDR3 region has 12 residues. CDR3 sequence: CASSDSMWEQYF. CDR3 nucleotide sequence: TGTGCCAGCAGCGACAGTATGTGGGAGCAGTACTTC.

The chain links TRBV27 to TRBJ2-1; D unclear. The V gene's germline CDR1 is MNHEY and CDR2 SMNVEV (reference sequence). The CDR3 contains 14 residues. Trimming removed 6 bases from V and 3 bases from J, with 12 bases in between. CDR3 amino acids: CASSMLPGYNEQFF. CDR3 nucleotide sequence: TGTGCCAGCAGCATGTTACCCGGCTACAATGAGCAGTTCTTC.

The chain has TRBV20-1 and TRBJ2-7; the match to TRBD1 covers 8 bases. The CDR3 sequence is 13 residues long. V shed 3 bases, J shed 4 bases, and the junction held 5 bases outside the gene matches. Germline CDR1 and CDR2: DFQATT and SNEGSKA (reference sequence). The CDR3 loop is CSASDRGIYEQYF. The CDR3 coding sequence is TGCAGTGCTAGTGACAGGGGAATTTACGAGCAGTACTTC.

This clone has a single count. CDR3 amino acids: CASSPRSAGGGTDTQYF. CDR3 nucleotides: TGTGCCAGCAGCCCCCGGTCAGCGGGAGGGGGTACAGATACGCAGTATTTT. The chain combines TRBV9 with TRBJ2-3; TRBD2 matches 10 bases. Germline values: CDR1 SGDLS, CDR2 YYNGEE. This CDR3 comprises 17 residues. The ends lost 4 bases at V and 3 bases at J; junction bases unmatched: 11.

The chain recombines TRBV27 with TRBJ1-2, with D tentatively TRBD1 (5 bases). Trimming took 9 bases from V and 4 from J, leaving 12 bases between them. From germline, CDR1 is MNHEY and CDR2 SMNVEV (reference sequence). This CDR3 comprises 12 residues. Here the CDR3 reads CASKGLFYGYTF. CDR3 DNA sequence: TGTGCCAGTAAGGGACTGTTCTATGGCTACACCTTC.

CDR3 protein: CASGRESFDEQYF. The CDR3 coding sequence is TGTGCCAGCGGGCGGGAGAGTTTTGACGAGCAGTACTTC. This chain joins TRBV2 and TRBJ2-7; 7 nucleotides line up with TRBD2. The CDR3 runs 13 residues. The junction had 9 bases not matched to a gene; V was cut back by 8 bases and J by 5 bases. The germline V gene has CDR1 SNHLY and CDR2 FYNNEI.

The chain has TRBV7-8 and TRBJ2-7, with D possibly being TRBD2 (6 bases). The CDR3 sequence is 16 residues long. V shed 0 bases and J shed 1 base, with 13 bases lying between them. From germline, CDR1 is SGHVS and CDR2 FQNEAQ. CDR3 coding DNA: TGTGCCAGCAGCTTAGCTCGGGGGATGGGATCCTACGAGCAGTACTTC. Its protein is CASSLARGMGSYEQYF.

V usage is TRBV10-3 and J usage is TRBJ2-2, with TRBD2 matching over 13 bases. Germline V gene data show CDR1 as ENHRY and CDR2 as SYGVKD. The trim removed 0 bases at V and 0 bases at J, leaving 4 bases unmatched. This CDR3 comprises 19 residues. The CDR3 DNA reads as TGTGCCATCAGTGAGTCGAGGGGACTAGCGGGATCGAACACCGGGGAGCTGTTTTTT. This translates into CAISESRGLAGSNTGELFF.

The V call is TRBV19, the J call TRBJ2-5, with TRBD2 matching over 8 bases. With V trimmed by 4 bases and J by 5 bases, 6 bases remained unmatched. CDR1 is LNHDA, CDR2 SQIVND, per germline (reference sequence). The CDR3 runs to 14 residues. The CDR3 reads CASSTGLVLETQYF. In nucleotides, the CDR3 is TGTGCCAGTAGTACGGGACTAGTACTGGAGACCCAGTACTTC.

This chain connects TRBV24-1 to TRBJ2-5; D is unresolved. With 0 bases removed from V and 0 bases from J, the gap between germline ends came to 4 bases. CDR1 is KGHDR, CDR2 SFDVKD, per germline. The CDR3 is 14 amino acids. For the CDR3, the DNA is TGTGCCACCAGTGATTTGACAGACCAAGAGACCCAGTACTTC. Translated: CATSDLTDQETQYF.

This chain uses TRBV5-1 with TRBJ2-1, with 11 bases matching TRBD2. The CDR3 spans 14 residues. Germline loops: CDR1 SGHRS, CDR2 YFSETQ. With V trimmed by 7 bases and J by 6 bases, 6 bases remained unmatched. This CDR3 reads CASSGTSGVNEQFF. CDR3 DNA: TGCGCCAGCTCCGGGACTAGCGGAGTCAATGAGCAGTTCTTC.

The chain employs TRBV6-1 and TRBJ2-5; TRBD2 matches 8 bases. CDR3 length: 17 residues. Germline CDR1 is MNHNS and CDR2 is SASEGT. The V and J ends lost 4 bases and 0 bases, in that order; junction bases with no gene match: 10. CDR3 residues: CASSVTSGGEYQETQYF. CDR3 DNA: TGTGCCAGCAGTGTCACTAGCGGAGGGGAGTACCAAGAGACCCAGTACTTC.

This CDR3 reads CASSLQGRGLDEQFF. The CDR3 DNA reads as TGCGCCAGCAGCTTGCAGGGCAGGGGATTGGATGAGCAGTTCTTC. This chain connects TRBV5-1 to TRBJ2-1, with D possibly being TRBD1 (6 bases). Trimming took off 1 base at V and 8 bases at J, with 16 bases between the two ends. In germline, CDR1 is SGHRS, CDR2 YFSETQ. The CDR3 sequence is 15 residues long.

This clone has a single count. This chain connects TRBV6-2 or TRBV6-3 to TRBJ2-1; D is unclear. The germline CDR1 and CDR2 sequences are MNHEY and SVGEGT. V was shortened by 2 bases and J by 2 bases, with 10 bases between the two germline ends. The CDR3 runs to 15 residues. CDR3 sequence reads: CASSYLVSTYNEQFF. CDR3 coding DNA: TGTGCCAGCAGTTACCTAGTCAGCACCTACAATGAGCAGTTCTTC.

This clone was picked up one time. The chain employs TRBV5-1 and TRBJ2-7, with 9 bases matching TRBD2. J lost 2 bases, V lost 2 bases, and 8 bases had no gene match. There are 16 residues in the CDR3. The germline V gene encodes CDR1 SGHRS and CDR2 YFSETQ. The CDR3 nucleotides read TGCGCCAGCAGCTTCGATCTAGCGGGATTAGCCTACGAGCAGTACTTC. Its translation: CASSFDLAGLAYEQYF.